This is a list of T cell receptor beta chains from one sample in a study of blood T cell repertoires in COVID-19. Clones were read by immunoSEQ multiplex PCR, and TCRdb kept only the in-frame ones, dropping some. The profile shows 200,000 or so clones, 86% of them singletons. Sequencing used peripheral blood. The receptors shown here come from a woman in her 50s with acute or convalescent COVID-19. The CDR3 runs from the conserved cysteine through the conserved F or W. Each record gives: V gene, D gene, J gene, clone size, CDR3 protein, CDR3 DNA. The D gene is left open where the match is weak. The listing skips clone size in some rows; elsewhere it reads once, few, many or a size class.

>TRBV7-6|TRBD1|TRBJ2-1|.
CASSSRQGSSYNEQFF
TGTGCCAGCAGCTCCAGACAGGGAAGCTCCTACAATGAGCAGTTCTTC
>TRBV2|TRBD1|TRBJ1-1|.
CASSPRGQGETEAFF
TGTGCCAGCAGTCCTCGGGGGCAGGGGGAAACTGAAGCTTTCTTT
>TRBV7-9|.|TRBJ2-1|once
CASSPREWRYNEQFF
TGTGCCAGCAGCCCTCGGGAGTGGAGGTACAATGAGCAGTTCTTC
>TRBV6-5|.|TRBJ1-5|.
CASIEGAARNQPQHF
TGTGCCAGCATAGAAGGGGCGGCACGCAATCAGCCCCAGCATTTT
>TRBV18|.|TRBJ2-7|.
CASSPSEGEQYF
TGTGCCAGCTCCCCCTCGGAGGGCGAGCAGTACTTC
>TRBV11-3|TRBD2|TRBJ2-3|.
CASSGGPGLATEDTQYF
TGTGCCAGCAGCGGTGGTCCGGGACTAGCAACCGAAGATACGCAGTATTTT
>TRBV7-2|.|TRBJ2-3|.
CASSSTDTQYF
TGTGCCAGCAGCTCAACAGATACGCAGTATTTT
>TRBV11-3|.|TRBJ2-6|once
CASSLSGSSGANVLTF
TGTGCCAGCAGCCTCTCTGGCAGCTCTGGGGCCAACGTCCTGACTTTC
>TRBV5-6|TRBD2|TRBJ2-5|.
CASSYYGGREGETQYF
TGTGCCAGCAGTTATTATGGCGGGAGAGAGGGAGAGACCCAGTACTTC
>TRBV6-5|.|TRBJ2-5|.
CASSYTVAGTQYF
TGTGCCAGCAGTTACACGGTCGCAGGGACCCAGTACTTC
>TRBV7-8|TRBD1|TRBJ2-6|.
CASRLGRDRGSGANVLTF
TGTGCCAGCAGACTCGGCCGGGACAGGGGATCAGGGGCCAACGTCCTGACTTTC
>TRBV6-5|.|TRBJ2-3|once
CASKSGGGTGTQYF
TGTGCCAGCAAGAGTGGCGGGGGCACAGGTACGCAGTATTTT
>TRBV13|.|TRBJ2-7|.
CASSLFGGSYEQYF
TGTGCCAGCAGCTTATTCGGGGGTTCCTACGAGCAGTACTTC
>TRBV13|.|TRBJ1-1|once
CASSAGHSVKAFF
TGTGCCAGCAGCGCCGGACATTCAGTCAAAGCTTTCTTT
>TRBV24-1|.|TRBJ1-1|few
CATSVLQDHYTEAFF
TGTGCCACCAGTGTCTTACAGGATCATTACACTGAAGCTTTCTTT
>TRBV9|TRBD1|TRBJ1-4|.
CASSKGADEKLFF
TGTGCCAGCAGCAAGGGGGCTGATGAAAAACTGTTTTTT